The 21 T cell receptor beta chains listed next were all sequenced from one sample in a study of monozygotic twins with inflammatory bowel disease. For each CDR3 protein, TCRdb gives one entry from its re-call of the 5' RACE reads, without DNA. This table lists under 45,000 distinct CDR3 sequences. Sequenced sample: blood. These receptors were collected from a human donor with ulcerative colitis or Crohn's disease, or a healthy co-twin of an affected twin (not recorded which).

This chain joins TRBV5-1 and TRBJ1-3. The CDR3 loop spans 14 amino acids. CDR1 and CDR2 (germline): SGHRS, YFSETQ. Here the CDR3 reads CASRREISGNTIYF. The variable domain in full, with the rest retrieved from reference TRBV5-1 and TRBJ1-3, is KAGVTQTPRYLIKTRGQQVTLSCSPISGHRSVSWYQQTPGQGLQFLFEYFSETQRNKGNFPGRFSGRQFSNSRSEMNVSTLELGDSALYLCASRREISGNTIYFGEGSWLTVV.

This chain connects TRBV28 to TRBJ2-5. Per germline, CDR1 MDHEN and CDR2 SYDVKM. The CDR3 has 13 amino acids. The CDR3 sequence: CASSFGGQETQYF.

This sequence joins TRBV28 and TRBJ2-5; TCRdb outputs TRBD1, but without DNA this stays unchecked. The CDR3 has 13 residues. Germline V gene sequence: CDR1 MDHEN, CDR2 SYDVKM. This CDR3 reads CASSAGQQETQYF.

The V and J genes are TRBV4-3 and TRBJ1-1; TCRdb's D call, TRBD1, is unchecked because there is no DNA. The CDR3 loop spans 15 amino acids. Germline values: CDR1 LGHNA, CDR2 YSLEER. The CDR3: CASSQDPRDRGIAFF.

J is TRBJ1-2 and V is TRBV5-1. The CDR3 covers 14 residues. Germline values: CDR1 SGHRS, CDR2 YFSETQ. The CDR3 loop is CASSLFTVDYGYTF. Full variable domain (missing parts from reference TRBV5-1 and TRBJ1-2): KAGVTQTPRYLIKTRGQQVTLSCSPISGHRSVSWYQQTPGQGLQFLFEYFSETQRNKGNFPGRFSGRQFSNSRSEMNVSTLELGDSALYLCASSLFTVDYGYTFGSGTRLTVV.

This chain's CDR3 is CASSWDQGPPGELFF. The J gene is TRBJ2-2, the V gene TRBV11-2; the TCRdb D gene call, TRBD2, has no DNA to confirm it. Per the germline V gene, CDR1 is SGHAT and CDR2 is FQNNGV. This CDR3 comprises 15 residues.

The rearrangement links TRBV3-1 to TRBJ2-7; TCRdb returns TRBD1, unconfirmable since there is no DNA. The CDR3 sequence is 17 residues long. In germline, CDR1 is LGHDT, CDR2 YNNKEL (reference sequence). CDR3 in amino acids: CASSQESSGTYSYEQYF.

This clonotype counts as medium-sized by frequency. The CDR3 loop is CASSLGGIPRINEQFF. The chain uses TRBV5-1 and TRBJ2-1; the TRBD2 assignment by TCRdb is unverifiable without DNA. Germline CDR1 is SGHRS and CDR2 is YFSETQ. The CDR3 has 16 amino acids.

The chain has TRBV5-1 and TRBJ2-7; without DNA, the TCRdb call of TRBD1 cannot be checked. This CDR3 is 15 amino acids long. Germline V gene data show CDR1 as SGHRS and CDR2 as YFSETQ. CDR3 sequence reads: CASSSPGTGPYEQYF.

V and J are TRBV20-1 and TRBJ1-1; TCRdb's D call of TRBD1 is untestable without DNA. Germline V gene sequence: CDR1 DFQATT, CDR2 SNEGSKA (reference sequence). CDR3 length equals 15 residues. CDR3 sequence reads: CSARDQSQGHTEAFF.

This chain links TRBV15 with TRBJ1-5. The CDR3 loop spans 12 amino acids. CDR1 LNHNV and CDR2 YYDKDF come from the germline V gene (reference sequence). CDR3 sequence: CATSRGSQPQHF.

The chain joins TRBV12-3 or TRBV12-4 to TRBJ1-6; TCRdb outputs TRBD1, but without DNA this stays unchecked. This CDR3 contains 14 residues. CDR3 amino acids: CASSSGNRGSPLHF.

This chain connects TRBV9 to TRBJ2-7; TCRdb's D call, TRBD2, is unchecked because there is no DNA. The CDR3 consists of 15 residues. Per germline, CDR1 SGDLS and CDR2 YYNGEE. The CDR3 loop reads CASGPSAGGPYEQYF.

The chain joins TRBV6-5 to TRBJ1-5. The V gene's germline CDR1 is MNHEY and CDR2 SVGAGI. The CDR3 covers 16 residues. The CDR3 loop is CASSYSGNPSNQPQHF.

The chain links TRBV19 to TRBJ1-4; with no DNA, the TCRdb D assignment of TRBD1 cannot be verified. The CDR3 is 18 residues long. The germline V gene encodes CDR1 LNHDA and CDR2 SQIVND (reference sequence). Here the CDR3 reads CVDVTGTPSFLANEKLFF.

The chain carries TRBV5-1 and TRBJ2-1; TCRdb designates TRBD1, a call that cannot be tested without DNA. This CDR3 has 12 residues. Germline lookup yields CDR1 SGHRS and CDR2 YFSETQ. The CDR3 here is CASSLDRDEQFF.

This chain connects TRBV19 to TRBJ2-7; no DNA is available, so the TRBD2 call from TCRdb remains unchecked. The V gene's germline CDR1 is LNHDA and CDR2 SQIVND (reference sequence). The CDR3 has 14 residues. The CDR3 loop is CASSIVGGVNEQYF.

V and J are TRBV5-6 and TRBJ2-5; TCRdb selects TRBD1, and the lack of DNA leaves this call unchecked. Germline CDR1 SGHDT, CDR2 YYEEEE. CDR3 size: 13 residues. CDR3 sequence: CASILQGSETQYF.

The CDR3 loop is CASSLSREGNQPQHF. This chain uses TRBV11-3 with TRBJ1-5. From germline, CDR1 is SGHNT and CDR2 YENEEA. The CDR3 is made up of 15 amino acids.

V and J are TRBV28 and TRBJ2-1; TCRdb returns TRBD2, unconfirmable since there is no DNA. This CDR3 is built from 17 residues. Germline CDR1 and CDR2: MDHEN and SYDVKM. CDR3 sequence reads: CASSPHSGRRPYNEQFF.

This chain uses TRBV24-1 with TRBJ1-2; absent DNA, TCRdb's TRBD1 call cannot be checked. In germline, CDR1 is KGHDR, CDR2 SFDVKD. This CDR3 comprises 13 residues. CDR3 sequence: CATSDYRGHGYTF.